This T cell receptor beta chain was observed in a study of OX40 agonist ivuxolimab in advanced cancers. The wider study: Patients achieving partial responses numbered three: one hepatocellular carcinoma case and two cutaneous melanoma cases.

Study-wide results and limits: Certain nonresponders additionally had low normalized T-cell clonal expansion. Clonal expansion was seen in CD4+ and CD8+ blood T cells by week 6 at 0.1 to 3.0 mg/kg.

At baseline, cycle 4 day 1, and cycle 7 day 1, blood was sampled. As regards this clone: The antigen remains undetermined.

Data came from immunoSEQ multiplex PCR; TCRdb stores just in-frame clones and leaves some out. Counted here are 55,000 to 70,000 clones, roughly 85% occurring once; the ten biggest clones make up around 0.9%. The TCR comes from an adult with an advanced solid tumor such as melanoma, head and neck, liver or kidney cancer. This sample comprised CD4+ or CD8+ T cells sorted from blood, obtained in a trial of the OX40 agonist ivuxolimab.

This chain's CDR3 is CASSVLADYNEQFF. CDR3 DNA: TGTGCCAGCAGCGTCCTAGCGGACTACAATGAGCAGTTCTTC. The chain links TRBV9 to TRBJ2-1; 7 bases line up with TRBD2. CDR3 size: 14 residues. Looked up from germline, CDR1 is SGDLS and CDR2 is YYNGEE. V lost 2 bases and J lost 3; bases outside the gene matches: 2.